This T cell receptor (beta chain) was observed in a study of shared clonotypes between healthy human individuals. Turning to the study itself: Each donor's CD8 memory used one plate, CD8 naive two, each CD4 subset three.

Clones were sequenced by immunoSEQ multiplex PCR, and TCRdb holds only the in-frame ones, with some missing. The data hold some 2 million clones, with approximately 94% observed a single time. Naive CD8 cells lacked CD45RO, underwent positive selection for CCR7 and left out terminally differentiated effector memory CD45RA+ cells. All the donors were Caucasian adults who lived in Nashville, Tennessee. J gave up 5 bases and V 2 bases, and 4 bases lay outside the gene matches. The CDR3 spans 15 residues. Germline CDR1 is SGHVS and CDR2 is FQNEAQ. The chain recombines TRBV7-8 with TRBJ2-7; TRBD2 aligns across 12 bases. The sequence came from a man in his late teens or twenties in good health. Sequenced material: naive CD8+ T cells sorted from blood. Here the CDR3 DNA reads TGTGCCAGCAGCTTACTAGCGGGAGGGCCCCACGAGCAGTACTTC. Amino acid sequence: CASSLLAGGPHEQYF.